This T cell receptor (beta chain) stems from a study of T cell responses to AZD1222 COVID-19 vaccine. Trimming at V came to 5 bases and at J to 10 bases, leaving 12 bases not matched to a gene. The germline V gene has CDR1 MNHEY and CDR2 SVGEGT. The CDR3 is 16 residues long. This clone was found once. Generated by immunoSEQ multiplex PCR, the TCRdb table keeps only in-frame clones and is missing some. This table holds around 140,000 clones, almost 95% found once. This chain uses TRBV6-2 or TRBV6-3 with TRBJ1-6; 9 bases agree with TRBD1. This receptor was obtained from an adult who received the AZD1222 COVID-19 vaccine. The sequences come from peripheral blood, collected 28 days after the second AZD1222 dose. The CDR3 loop reads CASSRDRARLYSPLHF. The CDR3 DNA reads as TGTGCCAGCAGTCGGGACAGGGCCCGACTGTACTCACCCCTCCACTTT.